This T cell receptor (beta chain) was sequenced during a study of blood T cell repertoires in COVID-19. Study-level information: Some COVID-19 samples were acute and others convalescent; all came from the United States, Italy and Spain. PBMCs, B-cell-depleted T cells, or T cells were the source of the cDNA or gDNA that made up the material.

As originally analysed: Reference gene primer amplification in the assay estimated nucleated cell counts. Using immunoSEQ multiplex PCR, the repertoire was profiled, and TCRdb retains in-frame clones only, with some absent. Clone size and the V and J calls come from that table; the DNA yielded D and trimming. The sample comprises about 60,000 clones, 65% to 85% of which are singletons, and roughly 27% rests with the top ten. In its sample, this clone was seen once. This CDR3 region has 14 residues. Trimming shortened V by 3 bases and J by 7 bases, and 13 bases separated the two germline ends. Germline V gene lookup returns CDR1 MNHEY and CDR2 SMNVEV (reference sequence).

Sequenced sample: peripheral blood. V gene TRBV27 combines with J gene TRBJ1-5; D might be TRBD1 (5 bases). The TCR comes from a human donor in a cohort sampled during active COVID-19. CDR3 sequence reads: CASSFSGRVQPQHF. CDR3 sequence (DNA): TGTGCCAGCAGTTTTTCGGGCAGGGTGCAGCCCCAGCATTTT.